This entry lists 3 T cell receptor beta chains sequenced from one sample in a study of cytomegalovirus exposure and HLA in healthy donors. Researchers ran the PCR with 60 Vbeta and 13 Jbeta primers. Profiled with immunoSEQ multiplex PCR; TCRdb holds only in-frame clones, not every one. This sample yields some 150,000 clones, of which 80% to 85% are seen a single time; approximately 3% belongs to the top ten. The material sequenced was PBMCs. These receptors all stem from a male donor in good health and CMV-seronegative.

The chain recombines TRBV7-3 with TRBJ1-1; 8 bases are a match to TRBD1. J lost 1 base, V lost 5 bases, and 6 bases had no gene match. CDR1 is SGHTA, CDR2 FQGTGA, per germline. This CDR3 is 15 amino acids long. The CDR3 nucleotides are TGTGCCAGCAGCCCAGGGGGCGCGGGGAACACTGAAGCTTTCTTT. Translation gives CASSPGGAGNTEAFF. Full variable domain (rest looked up from reference TRBV7-3 and TRBJ1-1): GAGVSQTPSNKVTEKGKYVELRCDPISGHTALYWYRQSLGQGPEFLIYFQGTGAADDSGLPNDRFFAVRPEGSVSTLKIQRTERGDSAVYLCASSPGGAGNTEAFFGQGTRLTVV.

The chain is built from TRBV7-6 and TRBJ1-3; D not certain. CDR1 is SGHVS and CDR2 is FNYEAQ in the germline V gene. Trimming shortened V by 5 bases and J by 3 bases, and 8 bases separated the two germline ends. The CDR3 is 13 residues long. CDR3 nucleotides: TGTGCCAGCAGCCCCACAGATGGAAACACCATATATTTT. This gives the protein CASSPTDGNTIYF.

The chain combines TRBV7-9 with TRBJ1-2, with TRBD1 identical over 7 bases. Per the germline V gene, CDR1 is SEHNR and CDR2 is FQNEAQ (reference sequence). The length of the CDR3 is 14 residues. J was trimmed by 8 bases and V by 0 bases; bases with no gene match: 6. CDR3 loop: CASSLAHRGLGYTF. The CDR3 DNA reads TGTGCCAGCAGCTTAGCGCATAGGGGGCTCGGCTACACCTTC.